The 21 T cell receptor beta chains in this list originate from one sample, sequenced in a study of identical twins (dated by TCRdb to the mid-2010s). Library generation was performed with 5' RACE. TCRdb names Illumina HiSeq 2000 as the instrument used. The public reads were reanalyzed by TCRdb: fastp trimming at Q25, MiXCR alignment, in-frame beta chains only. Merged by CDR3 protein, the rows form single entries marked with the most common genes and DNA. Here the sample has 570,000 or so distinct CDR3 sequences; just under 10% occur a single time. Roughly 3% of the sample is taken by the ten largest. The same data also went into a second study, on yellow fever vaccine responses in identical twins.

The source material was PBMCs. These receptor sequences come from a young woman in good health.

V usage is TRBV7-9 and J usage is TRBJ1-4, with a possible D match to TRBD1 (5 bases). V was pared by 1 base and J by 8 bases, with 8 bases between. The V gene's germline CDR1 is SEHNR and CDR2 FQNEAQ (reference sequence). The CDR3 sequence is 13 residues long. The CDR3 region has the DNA TGTGCCAGCAGCTTAGGCAGGGACGAAAAACTGTTTTTT. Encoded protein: CASSLGRDEKLFF.

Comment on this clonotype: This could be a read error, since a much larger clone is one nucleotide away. Here the CDR3 DNA reads TGTGTCAGTAGAAGGGCTAGCGGGTCTTACAATGAGCAGTTCTTC. Encoded protein: CVSRRASGSYNEQFF. The V gene is TRBV19, the J gene TRBJ2-1, with TRBD2 matching over 8 bases. The CDR3 is 15 residues long. Germline V CDR1 and CDR2: LNHDA, SQIVND (reference sequence).

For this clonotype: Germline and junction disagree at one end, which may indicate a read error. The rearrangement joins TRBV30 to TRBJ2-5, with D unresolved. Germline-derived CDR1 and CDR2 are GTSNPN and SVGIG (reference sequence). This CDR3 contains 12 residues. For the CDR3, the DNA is TGTGCCCGGAGCACCAGTCCAGAGACCCAGTACTTC. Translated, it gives CARSTSPETQYF.

CDR3 amino acids: CASSSVRGSYNEQFF. The CDR3 DNA follows: TGTGCCAGCAGTTCCGTCAGGGGCTCCTACAATGAGCAGTTCTTC. The rearrangement joins TRBV12-3 or TRBV12-4 to TRBJ2-1; maybe TRBD1 (6 bases). The CDR3 totals 15 residues. Trimming removed 4 bases at V and 0 bases at J, with 10 bases between.

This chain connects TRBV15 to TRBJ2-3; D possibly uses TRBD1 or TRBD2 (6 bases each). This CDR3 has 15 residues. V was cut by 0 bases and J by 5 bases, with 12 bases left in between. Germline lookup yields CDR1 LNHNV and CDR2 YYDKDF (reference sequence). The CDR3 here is CATSREGAGRDTQYF. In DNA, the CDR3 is TGTGCCACCAGCAGAGAGGGGGCGGGGAGAGATACGCAGTATTTT. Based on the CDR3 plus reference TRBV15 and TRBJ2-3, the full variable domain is DAMVIQNPRYQVTQFGKPVTLSCSQTLNHNVMYWYQQKSSQAPKLLFHYYDKDFNNEADTPDNFQSRRPNTSFCFLDIRSPGLGDTAMYLCATSREGAGRDTQYFGPGTRLTVL.

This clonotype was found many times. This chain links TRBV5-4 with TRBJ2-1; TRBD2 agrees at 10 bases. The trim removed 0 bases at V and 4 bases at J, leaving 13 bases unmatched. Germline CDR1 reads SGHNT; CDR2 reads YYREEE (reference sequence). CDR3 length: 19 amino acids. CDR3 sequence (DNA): TGTGCCAGCAGCTTGGCCGAGAGGCTAGCGGGAGTCGTATACAATGAGCAGTTCTTC. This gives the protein CASSLAERLAGVVYNEQFF.

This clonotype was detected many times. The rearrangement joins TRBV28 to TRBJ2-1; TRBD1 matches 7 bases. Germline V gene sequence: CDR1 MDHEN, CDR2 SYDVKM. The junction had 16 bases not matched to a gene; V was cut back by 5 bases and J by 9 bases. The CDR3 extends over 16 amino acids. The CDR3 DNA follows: TGTGCCAGCAGTCCCCCCCGACAGGGCCTGTCGGGTGAGCAGTTCTTC. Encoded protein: CASSPPRQGLSGEQFF.

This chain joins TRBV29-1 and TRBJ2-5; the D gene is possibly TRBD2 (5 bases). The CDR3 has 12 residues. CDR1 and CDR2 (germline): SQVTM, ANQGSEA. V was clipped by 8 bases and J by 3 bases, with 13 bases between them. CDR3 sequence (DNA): TGCAGCATTAGATCGGGGAAAGAGACCCAGTACTTC. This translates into CSIRSGKETQYF.

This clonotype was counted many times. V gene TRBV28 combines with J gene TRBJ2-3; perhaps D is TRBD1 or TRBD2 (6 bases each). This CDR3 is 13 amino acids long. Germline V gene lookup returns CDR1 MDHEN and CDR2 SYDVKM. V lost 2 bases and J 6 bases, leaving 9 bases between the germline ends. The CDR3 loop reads CASSLTGRDTQYF. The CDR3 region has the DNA TGTGCCAGCAGTTTAACAGGGAGGGATACGCAGTATTTT.

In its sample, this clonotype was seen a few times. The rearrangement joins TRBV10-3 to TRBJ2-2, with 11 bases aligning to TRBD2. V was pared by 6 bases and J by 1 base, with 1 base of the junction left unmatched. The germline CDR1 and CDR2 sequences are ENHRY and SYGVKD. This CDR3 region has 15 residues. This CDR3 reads CAISLAGGNTGELFF. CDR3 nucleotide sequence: TGTGCCATCAGCCTAGCGGGGGGGAACACCGGGGAGCTGTTTTTT.

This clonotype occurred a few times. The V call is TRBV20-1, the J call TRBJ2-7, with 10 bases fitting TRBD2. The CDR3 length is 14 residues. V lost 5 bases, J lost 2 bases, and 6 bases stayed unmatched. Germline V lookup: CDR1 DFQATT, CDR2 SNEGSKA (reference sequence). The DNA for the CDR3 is TGCAGTGCTTGGGCTAGCGGGGGCCCCTACGAGCAGTACTTC. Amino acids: CSAWASGGPYEQYF.

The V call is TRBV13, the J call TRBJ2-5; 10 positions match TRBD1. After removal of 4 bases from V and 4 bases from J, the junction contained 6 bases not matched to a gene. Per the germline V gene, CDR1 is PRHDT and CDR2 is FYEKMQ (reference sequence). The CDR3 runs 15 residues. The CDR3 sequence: CASSSLGQGSETQYF. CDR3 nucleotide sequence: TGTGCCAGCAGCTCCCTGGGACAGGGGTCAGAGACCCAGTACTTC.

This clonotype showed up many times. Here the CDR3 reads CLTGVAGVGGELFF. Here the CDR3 DNA reads TGTCTCACTGGGGTAGCGGGAGTAGGCGGGGAGCTGTTTTTT. The rearrangement joins TRBV6-1 to TRBJ2-2, with 9 bases identical to TRBD2. The CDR3 is 14 residues long. Germline lookup yields CDR1 MNHNS and CDR2 SASEGT.

DNA of the CDR3: TGTGCCAGCAGCCGAGGGAGGAGTCAAGAGACCCAGTACTTC. Translated: CASSRGRSQETQYF. The chain couples TRBV7-9 to TRBJ2-5, with D possibly matching TRBD2 (6 bases). Deletions cut 5 bases from V and 2 bases from J, with 12 bases between. The CDR3 covers 14 residues. CDR1 and CDR2 from the germline V gene are SEHNR and FQNEAQ (reference sequence).

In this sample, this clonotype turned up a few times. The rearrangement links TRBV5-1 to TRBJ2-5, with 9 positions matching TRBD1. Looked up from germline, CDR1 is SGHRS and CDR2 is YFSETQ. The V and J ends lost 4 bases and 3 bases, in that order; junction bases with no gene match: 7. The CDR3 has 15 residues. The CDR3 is CASSLQGQGKETQYF. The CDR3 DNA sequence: TGCGCCAGCAGCCTACAAGGACAGGGGAAAGAGACCCAGTACTTC.

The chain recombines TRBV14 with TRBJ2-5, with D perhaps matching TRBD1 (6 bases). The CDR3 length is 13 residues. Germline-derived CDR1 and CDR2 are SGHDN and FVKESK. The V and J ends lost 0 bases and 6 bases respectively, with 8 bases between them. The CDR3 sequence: CASSQEGAKTQYF. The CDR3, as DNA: TGTGCCAGCAGCCAAGAGGGGGCTAAGACCCAGTACTTC.

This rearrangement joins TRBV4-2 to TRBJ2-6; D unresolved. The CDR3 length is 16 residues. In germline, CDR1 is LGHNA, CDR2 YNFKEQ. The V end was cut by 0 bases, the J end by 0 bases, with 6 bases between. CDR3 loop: CASSQEGNSGANVLTF. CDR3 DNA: TGTGCCAGCAGCCAAGAAGGCAACTCTGGGGCCAACGTCCTGACTTTC.

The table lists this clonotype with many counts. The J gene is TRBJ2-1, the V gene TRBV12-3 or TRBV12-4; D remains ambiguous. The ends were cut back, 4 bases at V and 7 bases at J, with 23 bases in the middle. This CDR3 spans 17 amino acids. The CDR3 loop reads CASSSLSVVTVGNEQFF. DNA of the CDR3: TGTGCCAGCAGTTCATTAAGTGTGGTAACAGTGGGTAATGAGCAGTTCTTC.

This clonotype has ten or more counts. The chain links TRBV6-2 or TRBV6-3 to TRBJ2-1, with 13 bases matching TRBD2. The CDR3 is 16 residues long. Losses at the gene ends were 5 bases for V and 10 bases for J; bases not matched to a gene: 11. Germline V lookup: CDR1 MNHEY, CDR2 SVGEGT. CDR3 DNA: TGTGCCAGCAGTCAACAAGGACTAGCGGGAGCTTGGGAGCAGTTCTTC. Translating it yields CASSQQGLAGAWEQFF.

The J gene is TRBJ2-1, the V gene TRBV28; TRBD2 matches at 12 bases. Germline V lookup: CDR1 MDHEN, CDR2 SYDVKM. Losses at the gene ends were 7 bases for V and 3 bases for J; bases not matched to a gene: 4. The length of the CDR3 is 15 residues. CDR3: CASKLAGGFYNEQFF. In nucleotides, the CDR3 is TGTGCCAGCAAACTAGCGGGAGGCTTCTACAATGAGCAGTTCTTC.

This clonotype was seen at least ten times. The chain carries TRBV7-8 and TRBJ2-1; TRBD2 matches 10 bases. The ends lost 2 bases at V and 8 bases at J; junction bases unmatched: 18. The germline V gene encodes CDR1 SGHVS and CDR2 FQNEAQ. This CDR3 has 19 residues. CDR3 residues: CASSLPTGTSDTSLDEQFF. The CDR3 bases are TGTGCCAGCAGCTTACCGACCGGGACTAGCGACACATCTCTGGATGAGCAGTTCTTC. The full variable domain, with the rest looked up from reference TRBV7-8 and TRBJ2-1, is GAGVSQSPRYKVAKRGQDVALRCDPISGHVSLFWYQQALGQGPEFLTYFQNEAQLDKSGLPSDRFFAERPEGSVSTLKIQRTQQEDSAVYLCASSLPTGTSDTSLDEQFFGPGTRLTVL.